The 10 T cell receptor beta chains below were found in one sample sequenced in a study of cytotoxic CD8 clonotypes in ibrutinib-treated CLL. Profiled with immunoSEQ multiplex PCR; TCRdb holds only in-frame clones, not every one. This table has some 200,000 clones, about two thirds appearing once. The specimen comprised PBMCs, sampled after 24 months of ibrutinib treatment. The source is a human donor with chronic lymphocytic leukemia.

Concerning this clone: In the same sample, other DNA sequences code for this CDR3. The genes are TRBV30 and TRBJ2-7; 7 bases agree with TRBD2. Losses at the gene ends were 2 bases for V and 3 bases for J; bases not matched to a gene: 1. Germline V gives CDR1 GTSNPN, CDR2 SVGIG (reference sequence). CDR3 length equals 12 residues. The CDR3 is CAWSRTSYEQYF. The CDR3 bases are TGTGCCTGGAGTCGGACTAGCTACGAGCAGTACTTC.

This CDR3 is CASSEQNPVSYEQYF. The CDR3 bases are TGTGCCAGCAGTGAACAGAACCCCGTATCCTACGAGCAGTACTTC. This chain joins TRBV28 and TRBJ2-7; D not certain. The CDR3 spans 15 residues. Per germline, CDR1 MDHEN and CDR2 SYDVKM. V lost 5 bases and J 1 base, leaving 15 bases between the germline ends. Supplemented by reference TRBV28 and TRBJ2-7, the full variable domain reads DVKVTQSSRYLVKRTGEKVFLECVQDMDHENMFWYRQDPGLGLRLIYFSYDVKMKEKGDIPEGYSVSREKKERFSLILESASTNQTSMYLCASSEQNPVSYEQYFGPGTRLTVT.

This clone has only a few counts. This CDR3 is CATRHVVHQETQYF. CDR3 bases: TGTGCCACCCGCCATGTTGTACACCAAGAGACCCAGTACTTC. The chain has TRBV10-3 and TRBJ2-5; D is undetermined. The germline gives CDR1 ENHRY, CDR2 SYGVKD. The CDR3 covers 14 residues. The V gene lost 10 bases and the J gene lost 0 bases, with 15 bases spanning the gap.

This clone was counted a few times. The chain links TRBV7-2 to TRBJ2-1; D is unresolved. Germline CDR1 reads SGHTA; CDR2 reads FQGNSA. Trimming cost V 5 bases and J 8 bases, with 13 bases left between them. The CDR3 is 13 residues long. Here the CDR3 reads CASSLAPTYEQFF. The CDR3 DNA sequence: TGTGCCAGCAGCCTGGCCCCCACATATGAGCAGTTCTTC.

The chain recombines TRBV7-9 with TRBJ2-1, with 8 bases fitting TRBD2. The germline CDR1 and CDR2 sequences are SEHNR and FQNEAQ (reference sequence). V lost 2 bases, J lost 4 bases, and 4 bases stayed unmatched. The CDR3 extends over 15 amino acids. The CDR3 protein is CASSLLAGRYNEQFF. Here the CDR3 DNA reads TGTGCCAGCAGCTTACTAGCGGGTAGATACAATGAGCAGTTCTTC.

The chain joins TRBV30 to TRBJ2-6; D is undetermined. The V gene lost 0 bases and the J gene lost 0 bases, with 3 bases spanning the gap. The CDR3 is 14 residues long. Germline V gene sequence: CDR1 GTSNPN, CDR2 SVGIG (reference sequence). As DNA, the CDR3 is TGTGCCTGGAGTGTAAGCTCTGGGGCCAACGTCCTGACTTTC. It translates to CAWSVSSGANVLTF.

The chain couples TRBV5-4 to TRBJ2-2; 9 bases line up with TRBD2. The CDR3 consists of 16 residues. Trimming cost V 4 bases and J 5 bases; bases outside gene matches: 9. CDR1 and CDR2 from the germline V gene are SGHNT and YYREEE (reference sequence). CDR3 in DNA: TGTGCCAGCAGCACCGGAATAGCGGGAGTAACCGGGGAGCTGTTTTTT. As protein: CASSTGIAGVTGELFF. Full variable domain (outside the CDR3, taken from reference TRBV5-4 and TRBJ2-2): ETGVTQSPTHLIKTRGQQVTLRCSSQSGHNTVSWYQQALGQGPQFIFQYYREEENGRGNFPPRFSGLQFPNYSSELNVNALELDDSALYLCASSTGIAGVTGELFFGEGSRLTVL.

CDR3 nucleotides: TGTGCCAGCAGTGCACCACGAACAGGGACCCTTAATGAAAAACTGTTTTTT. Translation gives CASSAPRTGTLNEKLFF. V gene TRBV6-1 combines with J gene TRBJ1-4, with a possible D match to TRBD1 (6 bases). In germline, CDR1 is MNHNS, CDR2 SASEGT. The CDR3 runs 17 residues. V was shortened by 4 bases and J by 4 bases, with 19 bases between the two germline ends.

This chain links TRBV18 with TRBJ2-7; D gene uncertain. CDR3 size: 14 residues. Trimming stripped 2 bases from V and 0 bases from J, with 8 bases between. Germline V gene lookup returns CDR1 KGHSH and CDR2 LQKENI. The CDR3 is CASSPTTNSYEQYF. The CDR3 nucleotides are TGTGCCAGCTCACCAACAACCAACTCCTACGAGCAGTACTTC.

This clone came up a few times. The J gene is TRBJ2-3, the V gene TRBV7-2; 14 nucleotides line up with TRBD2. The germline CDR1 and CDR2 sequences are SGHTA and FQGNSA. V was clipped by 4 bases and J by 6 bases; unmatched bases: 3. This CDR3 spans 15 amino acids. CDR3 coding DNA: TGTGCCAGCAGCTCGGGACTAGCGGGAGTTGATACGCAGTATTTT. Protein: CASSSGLAGVDTQYF.